This T cell receptor beta chain is from a study of glioma-infiltrating T cells (dated by TCRdb to the mid-2010s). For the study in its entirety: Glioma tissue, non-neoplastic brain tissue and matched peripheral blood mononuclear cells were used as sources from which TCR alpha- and beta-chain repertoires were sequenced. To measure divergence between tissue and blood T-cell populations, each tissue-infiltrating repertoire was compared with the peripheral blood repertoire of the same patient. The paired cohort was made up of three low-grade glioma patients, about 8 primary glioblastoma patients and three non-glioma patients who contributed non-neoplastic brain tissue. On the study overall, not on this receptor specifically: VJ-independent divergence between tissue and blood was below expectation in non-neoplastic patients but above expectation in all gliomas, especially low-grade gliomas. Tissue and blood shared very few CDR3 sequences, a result attributed to high CDR3 diversity and limited sampling. The group comparisons were based on small numbers of patients: three non-neoplastic, three low-grade glioma and eight glioblastoma patients.

The V end loses 3 bases and the J end loses 8 bases, and a stretch of 5 bases separates them. CDR1 and CDR2 (LNHDA, SQIVND) derive from the germline V gene (reference sequence). The CDR3 measures 12 amino acids from cysteine to phenylalanine. Solely the CDR3 DNA is kept, with 36 bases framed from the first base. This clonotype was detected ten times or more. It has no known antigen specificity. The sample holds no much larger clone one base away, and base qualities are not on file. TCR alpha and beta CDR3 regions were amplified with the iRepertoire nested amplicon-rescue multiplex PCR (arm-PCR) platform from RNA. The input for one-step reverse transcription and amplification was about 100-450 ng of tissue mRNA or PBMC total RNA. After bead purification, a secondary multiplex PCR added Illumina adapters, and libraries were gel-purified between 200 and 400 bp. Demultiplexing relied on internal 6-nucleotide barcodes carried by the libraries. Libraries were sequenced on an Illumina MiSeq with 2x220 or 2x250 nucleotide paired-end reads. The original pipeline was this. Paired reads were merged using FLASH 1.2.11 and were aligned to the GRCh37 human genome using BWA-MEM, after which TRA and TRB reads were extracted. For V and J assignment, an IMGT-derived reference of cassette sequences and CDR3 motifs that included pseudogenes was used. Reads were translated in three frames, and productive CDR3s were defined by a C…FGXG motif without stop codons. Unique combinations of V-J cassette pair and CDR3 amino acid sequence were defined as clonotypes. Filtering of reads was based on Hamming distance, with the threshold set by the sequence error rate of each sample in mapped regions. The raw public data were reprocessed by TCRdb itself: fastp quality trimming at Q25, MiXCR clonotype calling, in-frame beta chains only. Merged by CDR3 protein, the rows form single entries marked with the most common genes and DNA. What appears here as the V and J calls and clone size reflects TCRdb's work, not the paper's. This sample holds about 99,000 distinct CDR3 sequences; around 29% were observed only once. The ten largest account for 44% of the sample.

Rearrangement joined TRBV19 to TRBJ1-6; the D gene remains uncertain. The TCR comes from a human donor with low-grade glioma or glioblastoma, undergoing nonglioma brain surgery, or in good health (not recorded which). What was sequenced was glioma tissue, nonneoplastic brain tissue, or PBMCs (not recorded which). This receptor carries the CDR3 CASSIYDSPLHF. The DNA reads TGTGCCAGTAGTATCTACGATTCACCCCTCCACTTT.